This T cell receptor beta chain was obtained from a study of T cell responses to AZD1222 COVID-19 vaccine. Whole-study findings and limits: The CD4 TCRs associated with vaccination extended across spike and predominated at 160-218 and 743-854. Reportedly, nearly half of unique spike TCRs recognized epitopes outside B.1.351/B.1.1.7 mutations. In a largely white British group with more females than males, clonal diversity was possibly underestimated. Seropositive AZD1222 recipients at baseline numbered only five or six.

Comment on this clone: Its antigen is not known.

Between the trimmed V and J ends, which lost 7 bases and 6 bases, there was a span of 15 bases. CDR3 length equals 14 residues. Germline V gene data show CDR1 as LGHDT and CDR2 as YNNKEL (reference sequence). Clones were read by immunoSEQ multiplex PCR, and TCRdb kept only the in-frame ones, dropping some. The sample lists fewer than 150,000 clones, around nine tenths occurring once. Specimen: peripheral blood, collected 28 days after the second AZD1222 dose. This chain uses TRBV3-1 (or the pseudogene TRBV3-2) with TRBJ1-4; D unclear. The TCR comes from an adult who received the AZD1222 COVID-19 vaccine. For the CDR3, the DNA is TGTGCCAGCAAGAGGACCGCAGTTGATGAAAAACTGTTTTTT. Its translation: CASKRTAVDEKLFF.